The rows below give T cell receptor beta chains drawn from one sample of a study of vaccination and CD4 T cells after COVID-19. TCRdb passed the PCR reads through MiXCR, listing each CDR3 protein once. Here the sample spans 10,000 or so distinct CDR3 sequences, roughly 75% being singletons. What these receptors recognize is not known. The material sequenced was CD4+ T cells from blood, cultured in vitro. These receptors came from a human donor who had recovered from COVID-19. Both conserved end residues are part of each CDR3. The order of the fields is V gene, D gene, J gene, clone size, CDR3 protein, CDR3 DNA. A D gene is named only where the DNA matches it firmly. Rows may omit the clone size; those that give it use once, few, many or a size class.

v_gene: TRBV28; d_gene: NA; j_gene: TRBJ1-5; abundance: NA; CDR3aa: CASQDRPYQPQDF; CDR3nt: TGTGCCAGCCAAGACAGGCCCTATCAGCCCCAGGATTTT
v_gene: TRBV27; d_gene: NA; j_gene: TRBJ1-5; abundance: few; CDR3aa: CASSRRFPGRGSNQPQHF; CDR3nt: TGTGCCAGCTCACGTCGATTCCCGGGCCGGGGGAGCAATCAGCCCCAGCATTTT
v_gene: TRBV20-1; d_gene: TRBD1; j_gene: TRBJ1-2; abundance: NA; CDR3aa: CSATTGQGNYGYTF; CDR3nt: TGCAGTGCTACAACGGGACAGGGGAACTATGGCTACACCTTC
v_gene: TRBV15; d_gene: NA; j_gene: TRBJ2-2; abundance: NA; CDR3aa: CATSRVRGGNTGELFF; CDR3nt: TGTGCCACCAGCAGAGTTAGGGGGGGGAACACCGGGGAGCTGTTTTTT
v_gene: TRBV20-1; d_gene: NA; j_gene: TRBJ1-2; abundance: NA; CDR3aa: CSASSGALLNYGYTF; CDR3nt: TGCAGTGCTAGCTCGGGGGCGCTCCTTAACTATGGCTACACCTTC
v_gene: TRBV7-6; d_gene: TRBD2; j_gene: TRBJ2-3; abundance: NA; CDR3aa: CASSSRRELADTQYF; CDR3nt: TGTGCCAGCAGCTCAAGGCGGGAGCTCGCAGATACGCAGTATTTT
v_gene: TRBV20-1; d_gene: NA; j_gene: TRBJ2-2; abundance: NA; CDR3aa: CSASPRRGRTGELFF; CDR3nt: TGCAGTGCTAGTCCCCGTCGGGGCCGGACCGGGGAGCTGTTTTTT
v_gene: TRBV7-2; d_gene: NA; j_gene: TRBJ2-1; abundance: NA; CDR3aa: CASSLTTGNEQFF; CDR3nt: TGTGCCAGCAGCTTAACGACAGGCAATGAGCAGTTCTTC
v_gene: TRBV30; d_gene: NA; j_gene: TRBJ2-2; abundance: NA; CDR3aa: CAWSGYRGGGELFF; CDR3nt: TGTGCCTGGAGTGGTTACAGAGGGGGCGGGGAGCTGTTTTTT
v_gene: TRBV6-1; d_gene: NA; j_gene: TRBJ1-5; abundance: NA; CDR3aa: CASIPGQRLRNQPQHF; CDR3nt: TGTGCCAGCATCCCGGGTCAGCGACTGAGAAATCAGCCCCAGCATTTT
v_gene: TRBV29-1; d_gene: NA; j_gene: TRBJ2-3; abundance: NA; CDR3aa: CSVEVRDTHRFTDTQYF; CDR3nt: TGCAGCGTTGAAGTGCGGGACACCCACCGATTCACAGATACGCAGTATTTT
v_gene: TRBV15; d_gene: NA; j_gene: TRBJ2-7; abundance: few; CDR3aa: CATSPLATSYEQYF; CDR3nt: TGTGCCACCAGCCCTCTAGCGACTTCCTACGAGCAGTACTTC
v_gene: TRBV20-1; d_gene: NA; j_gene: TRBJ1-4; abundance: NA; CDR3aa: CSADSHPGVVF; CDR3nt: TGCAGTGCCGATTCACACCCCGGGGTTGTTTTT
v_gene: TRBV28; d_gene: NA; j_gene: TRBJ1-2; abundance: NA; CDR3aa: CASSPSGGISYGYTF; CDR3nt: TGTGCCAGCAGTCCCTCGGGAGGGATTAGCTATGGCTACACCTTC
v_gene: TRBV7-9; d_gene: TRBD1; j_gene: TRBJ2-3; abundance: NA; CDR3aa: CASSPNRDRQYF; CDR3nt: TGTGCCAGCAGCCCGAACCGGGACAGGCAGTATTTT
v_gene: TRBV4-1; d_gene: NA; j_gene: TRBJ1-2; abundance: NA; CDR3aa: CASSQDWYGYTF; CDR3nt: TGCGCCAGCAGCCAGGATTGGTATGGCTACACCTTC
v_gene: TRBV27; d_gene: NA; j_gene: TRBJ1-3; abundance: NA; CDR3aa: CASSLLGPGNTIYF; CDR3nt: TGTGCCAGCAGTTTATTGGGACCAGGAAACACCATATATTTT
v_gene: TRBV20-1; d_gene: NA; j_gene: TRBJ1-5; abundance: NA; CDR3aa: CSARNEYGTNQPQHF; CDR3nt: TGCAGTGCTAGAAACGAATACGGAACCAATCAGCCCCAGCATTTT
v_gene: TRBV7-2; d_gene: TRBD1; j_gene: TRBJ2-5; abundance: NA; CDR3aa: CASSFLGTVQETQYF; CDR3nt: TGTGCCAGCAGCTTCCTTGGGACAGTACAAGAGACCCAGTACTTC
v_gene: TRBV20-1; d_gene: NA; j_gene: TRBJ2-7; abundance: NA; CDR3aa: CSARDPRVDYEQYF; CDR3nt: TGCAGTGCTAGAGATCCCAGGGTGGACTACGAGCAGTACTTC
v_gene: TRBV7-9; d_gene: NA; j_gene: TRBJ2-7; abundance: NA; CDR3aa: CASSLTGIAGQQYF; CDR3nt: TGTGCCAGCAGCTTAACTGGTATCGCGGGACAGCAGTACTTC
v_gene: TRBV28; d_gene: TRBD1; j_gene: TRBJ2-7; abundance: NA; CDR3aa: CASTQSGTAHTGQYF; CDR3nt: TGTGCCAGCACCCAATCAGGGACAGCCCACACGGGGCAGTACTTC
v_gene: TRBV25-1; d_gene: NA; j_gene: TRBJ1-1; abundance: NA; CDR3aa: CASRGNTEAFF; CDR3nt: TGTGCCAGCAGAGGGAACACTGAAGCTTTCTTT
v_gene: TRBV12-3/TRBV12-4; d_gene: NA; j_gene: TRBJ1-1; abundance: NA; CDR3aa: CASSLQGLGNTEAFF; CDR3nt: TGTGCCAGCAGTCTCCAGGGGTTGGGGAACACTGAAGCTTTCTTT
v_gene: TRBV25-1; d_gene: TRBD1; j_gene: TRBJ2-5; abundance: NA; CDR3aa: CASTRQGTQETQYF; CDR3nt: TGTGCCAGCACCCGACAGGGGACCCAAGAGACCCAGTACTTC
v_gene: TRBV7-2; d_gene: NA; j_gene: TRBJ2-2; abundance: NA; CDR3aa: CASSLWTAGIGELFF; CDR3nt: TGTGCCAGCAGCTTATGGACAGCGGGAATCGGGGAGCTGTTTTTT
v_gene: TRBV11-2; d_gene: TRBD2; j_gene: TRBJ2-7; abundance: NA; CDR3aa: CASSSRRGAGGNSYEQYF; CDR3nt: TGTGCCAGCAGCTCCCGAAGGGGAGCGGGAGGGAACTCCTACGAGCAGTACTTC
v_gene: TRBV6-1; d_gene: TRBD1; j_gene: TRBJ1-2; abundance: few; CDR3aa: CASTRDSWGYTF; CDR3nt: TGTGCCAGTACTAGGGACAGCTGGGGCTACACCTTC
v_gene: TRBV27; d_gene: TRBD1; j_gene: TRBJ2-4; abundance: NA; CDR3aa: CASSNGQGPKNIQYF; CDR3nt: TGTGCCAGCAGTAACGGACAGGGGCCCAAAAACATTCAGTACTTC
v_gene: TRBV20-1; d_gene: TRBD1; j_gene: TRBJ1-1; abundance: NA; CDR3aa: CSGQGNTEAFF; CDR3nt: TGCAGTGGACAGGGGAACACTGAAGCTTTCTTT
v_gene: TRBV21-1; d_gene: NA; j_gene: TRBJ2-2; abundance: NA; CDR3aa: CASSKVTGELFF; CDR3nt: TGTGCCAGCAGCAAGGTAACCGGGGAGCTGTTTTTT
v_gene: TRBV21-1; d_gene: NA; j_gene: TRBJ1-1; abundance: NA; CDR3aa: CASSKGGGTGVLLATEAFF; CDR3nt: TGTGCCAGCAGCAAAGGGGGGGGGACAGGAGTCCTTCTGGCCACTGAAGCTTTCTTT
v_gene: TRBV7-9; d_gene: NA; j_gene: TRBJ2-7; abundance: NA; CDR3aa: CASSPSGLGSLEQYF; CDR3nt: TGTGCCAGCAGCCCCTCAGGGCTAGGGTCCCTCGAGCAGTACTTC
v_gene: TRBV5-4; d_gene: NA; j_gene: TRBJ1-6; abundance: few; CDR3aa: CASSPTGTYNSPLHF; CDR3nt: TGTGCCAGCAGCCCGACAGGAACCTATAATTCACCCCTCCACTTT
v_gene: TRBV28; d_gene: NA; j_gene: TRBJ1-2; abundance: NA; CDR3aa: CALHRVGYGYTF; CDR3nt: TGTGCCCTACACAGGGTGGGCTATGGCTACACCTTC
v_gene: TRBV7-9; d_gene: TRBD1; j_gene: TRBJ2-3; abundance: NA; CDR3aa: CASSPNRGTDTQYF; CDR3nt: TGTGCCAGCAGCCCCAACAGGGGAACAGATACGCAGTATTTT
v_gene: TRBV20-1; d_gene: TRBD1; j_gene: TRBJ1-2; abundance: NA; CDR3aa: CSAQDRGFYGYTF; CDR3nt: TGCAGTGCTCAAGACAGGGGGTTCTATGGCTACACCTTC
v_gene: TRBV6-5; d_gene: TRBD1; j_gene: TRBJ1-6; abundance: NA; CDR3aa: CASSFDRVSPLHF; CDR3nt: TGTGCCAGCAGTTTCGACAGGGTTTCACCCCTCCACTTT
v_gene: TRBV6-1; d_gene: NA; j_gene: TRBJ1-1; abundance: NA; CDR3aa: CASRTPGHKNTEAFF; CDR3nt: TGTGCCAGCAGAACCCCGGGACACAAGAACACTGAAGCTTTCTTT
v_gene: TRBV20-1; d_gene: TRBD2; j_gene: TRBJ2-3; abundance: once; CDR3aa: CSAVTSGSWTDTQYF; CDR3nt: TGCAGTGCAGTGACTAGCGGGAGTTGGACAGATACGCAGTATTTT
v_gene: TRBV20-1; d_gene: NA; j_gene: TRBJ1-2; abundance: NA; CDR3aa: CSATSGHSGYGYTF; CDR3nt: TGCAGTGCTACGTCGGGCCACTCGGGCTATGGCTACACCTTC